Sequencing of this T cell receptor beta chain was carried out in a study of tumor-infiltrating lymphocytes in localized non-small cell lung cancer. Across the whole study: Each patient gave resected tumor and non-adjacent uninvolved lung tissue.

With respect to this clone: Its antigen remains unknown.

Libraries were prepared by immunoSEQ multiplex PCR; TCRdb keeps only in-frame clonotypes and omits some of them. The sample lists approximately 10,000 clones, around 75% occurring once. Notes on the study in general: Not all patients were TCR sequenced, owing to tissue quantity. Each assay used a separate piece of the same tissue.

Material for sequencing was uninvolved lung tissue not adjacent to the tumor. This TCR was sampled from a human donor with non-small cell lung cancer.

CDR3 bases: TGTGCCACCAGCAGAGACAGGGCTTCCTACGAGCAGTACTTC. As protein: CATSRDRASYEQYF. The genes are TRBV15 and TRBJ2-7; D is possibly TRBD1 (5 bases). V lost 0 bases, J lost 1 base, and 7 bases lay in between. Germline assignment: CDR1 LNHNV and CDR2 YYDKDF (reference sequence). This CDR3 has 14 amino acids.